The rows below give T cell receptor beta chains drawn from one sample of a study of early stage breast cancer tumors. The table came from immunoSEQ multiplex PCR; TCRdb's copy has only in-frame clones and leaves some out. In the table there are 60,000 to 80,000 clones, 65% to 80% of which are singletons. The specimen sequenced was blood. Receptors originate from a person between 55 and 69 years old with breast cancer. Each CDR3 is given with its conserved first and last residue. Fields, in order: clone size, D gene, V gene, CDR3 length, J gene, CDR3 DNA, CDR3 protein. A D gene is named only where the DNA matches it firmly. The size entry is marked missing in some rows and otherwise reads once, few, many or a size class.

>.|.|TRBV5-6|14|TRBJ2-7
TGTGCCAGCAGGCAGTACGGGGGAGGGGGCGAGCAGTACTTC
CASRQYGGGGEQYF
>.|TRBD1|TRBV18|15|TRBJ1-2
TGTGCCAGCACTGAGGGGACAGAGACTAACTATGGCTACACCTTC
CASTEGTETNYGYTF
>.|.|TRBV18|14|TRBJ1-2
TGTGCCAGCTCACCACAGAACAGCAACTATGGCTACACCTTC
CASSPQNSNYGYTF
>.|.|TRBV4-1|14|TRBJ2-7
TGCGCCAGCAGCCCCCTGGGACTGACCTACGAGCAGTACTTC
CASSPLGLTYEQYF
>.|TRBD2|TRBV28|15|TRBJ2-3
TGTGCCAGCAGGCTAGCGGGGGGGATTACAGATACGCAGTATTTT
CASRLAGGITDTQYF
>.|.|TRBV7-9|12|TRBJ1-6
TGTGCCAGCGGCTCAGGGGAATCACCCCTCCACTTT
CASGSGESPLHF
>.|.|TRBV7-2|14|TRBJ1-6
TGTGCCAGCAGCCTTCTAAGGGCCGTAGCACCCCTCCACTTT
CASSLLRAVAPLHF
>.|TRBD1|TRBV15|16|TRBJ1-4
TGTGCCACCAGCAGAACCCGGGACAGGGGAGTTGAAAAACTGTTTTTT
CATSRTRDRGVEKLFF
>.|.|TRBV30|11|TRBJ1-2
TGTGCCTGGAGCACGATGGGTGGCTACACCTTC
CAWSTMGGYTF
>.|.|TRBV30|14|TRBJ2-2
TGTGCCTGGAGTGGCGGGGGCTACACCGGGGAGCTGTTTTTT
CAWSGGGYTGELFF
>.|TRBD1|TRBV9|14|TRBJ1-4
TGTGCCAGCAGTAAACAGGGGGGTAATGAAAAACTGTTTTTT
CASSKQGGNEKLFF
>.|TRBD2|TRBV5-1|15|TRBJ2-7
TGCGCCAGGGGGACTAGCGGGCGGCGCTACTACGAGCAGTACTTC
CARGTSGRRYYEQYF
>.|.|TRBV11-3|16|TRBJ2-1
TGTGCCAGCAGCGTGGCTAGCGGTGGGGGCGGCAATGAGCAGTTCTTC
CASSVASGGGGNEQFF
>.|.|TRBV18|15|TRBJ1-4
TGTGCCAGCTCACCGCTGACAGGCTATAATGAAAAACTGTTTTTT
CASSPLTGYNEKLFF
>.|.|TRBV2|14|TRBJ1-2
TGTGCCAGCAGGATTCCCCGGGACTATAAAGGCTACACCTTC
CASRIPRDYKGYTF
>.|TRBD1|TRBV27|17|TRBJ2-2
TGTGCCAGCCGTACCCGACAGGGCACCTCGAACACCGGGGAGCTGTTTTTT
CASRTRQGTSNTGELFF
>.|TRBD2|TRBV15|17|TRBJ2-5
TGTGCCACCAGCAGAGATAGGACTAGCGGGCTACAAGAGACCCAGTACTTC
CATSRDRTSGLQETQYF
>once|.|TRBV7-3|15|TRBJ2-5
TGTGCCAGCAGCTCCACAGGGGGGGGCCAAGAGACCCAGTACTTC
CASSSTGGGQETQYF
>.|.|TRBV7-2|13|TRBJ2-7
TGTGCCAGCAGCGTGGGACCGGAATACGAGCAGTACTTC
CASSVGPEYEQYF
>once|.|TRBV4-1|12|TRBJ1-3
TGCGTCAGCAGGGGTTATGGAAACACCATATATTTT
CVSRGYGNTIYF
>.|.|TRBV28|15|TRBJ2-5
TGTGCCAGCAGTCTCCAGGGACATAACCAAGAGACCCAGTACTTC
CASSLQGHNQETQYF
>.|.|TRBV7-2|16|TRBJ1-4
TGTGCCAGCAGCTTAGGGGCCGGGACATATAATGAAAAACTGTTTTTT
CASSLGAGTYNEKLFF
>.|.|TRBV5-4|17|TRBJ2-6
TGTGCCAGCAGCCCGCGTGTGGGGGGATCTGGGGCCAACGTCCTGACTTTC
CASSPRVGGSGANVLTF
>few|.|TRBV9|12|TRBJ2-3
TGTGCCAGCAGCGTAGGGGCAGATACGCAGTATTTT
CASSVGADTQYF
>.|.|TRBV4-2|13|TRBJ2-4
TGTGCCAGCAGCCATCCGAAGGGGGAAATTCAGTACTTC
CASSHPKGEIQYF
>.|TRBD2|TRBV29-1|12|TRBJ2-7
TGCAGCGTAAAGCGGGAGGGTTACGAGCAGTACTTC
CSVKREGYEQYF
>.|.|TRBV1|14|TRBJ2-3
TGCACCAGCAGCCAAGAGGCTCTCCCAGATACGCAGTATTTT
CTSSQEALPDTQYF
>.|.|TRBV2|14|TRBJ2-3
TGTGCCAGCAGTGGAACGTCCACGCGGGGTACGCAGTATTTT
CASSGTSTRGTQYF
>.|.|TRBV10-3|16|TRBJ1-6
TGTGCCATCAGTGAGTCGAGCAGGGCTATTAATTCACCCCTCCACTTT
CAISESSRAINSPLHF
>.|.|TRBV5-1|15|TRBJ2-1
TGCGCCAGCAGCTTGGGGGGGCAGCCTGACAATGAGCAGTTCTTC
CASSLGGQPDNEQFF
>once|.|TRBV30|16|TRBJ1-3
TGTGCCTGGAGTGCTCAAACACAGTCGTTTGGAAACACCATATATTTT
CAWSAQTQSFGNTIYF
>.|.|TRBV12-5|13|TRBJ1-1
TGTGCTAGTGGTTTGGTAGGGTTGACTGAAGCTTTCTTT
CASGLVGLTEAFF
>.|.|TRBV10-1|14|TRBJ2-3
TGCGCCAGCAGTGAGGGCCTAGGCACAGATACGCAGTATTTT
CASSEGLGTDTQYF
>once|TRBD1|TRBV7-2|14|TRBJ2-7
TGTGCCAGCAGCGCACCAGGGGGTCCGGGAGAGCAGTACTTC
CASSAPGGPGEQYF
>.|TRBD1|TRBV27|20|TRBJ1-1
TGTGCCAGCAGTTTAATGGGACAGGCCACGTCCTATCCAGGGGGTAGAAAAGCTTTCTTT
CASSLMGQATSYPGGRKAFF
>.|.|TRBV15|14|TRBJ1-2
TGTGCCACCAGCAGAGCGGGGACTAACTATGGCTACACCTTC
CATSRAGTNYGYTF
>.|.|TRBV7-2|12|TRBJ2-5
TGTGCCAGCAGCCCTAGGGAGGAGACCCAGTACTTC
CASSPREETQYF